This TCR beta chain was sequenced during a study of T cells in Graves' hyperthyroidism and ophthalmopathy. Amplified regions were TCR beta CDR3 sequences from RNA transcripts. First-round RT-PCR of the TCR CDR3 relied on the HTBI primer set. TCRdb ran MiXCR on the multiplex PCR reads and lists one entry per CDR3 protein. The table includes approximately 590,000 distinct CDR3 sequences, approximately 14% detected once. Exclusion followed for patients with uncontrolled infection, other autoimmune disease, pregnancy or lactation. On the basis of clinical symptoms, serum thyroxine and TRAb, thyroid ultrasound and orbital computed tomography, diagnoses were made. Using more than 8 ml of fresh peripheral blood, PBMCs were prepared. The CDR3 is 15 amino acids. Unmatched junction bases numbered 5, after V lost 4 bases and J lost 2 bases. Germline V CDR1 and CDR2: SGHRS, YFSETQ. This clonotype has just a few counts.

This clonotype was obtained from a woman in her 30s with Graves' hyperthyroidism. The sequencing sample was made of blood. The chain joins TRBV5-1 to TRBJ1-3, with 8 bases identical to TRBD1. For the CDR3, the DNA is TGCGCCAGCAGCGCGGACAGGGCCCCTGGAAACACCATATATTTT. Its protein product is CASSADRAPGNTIYF.